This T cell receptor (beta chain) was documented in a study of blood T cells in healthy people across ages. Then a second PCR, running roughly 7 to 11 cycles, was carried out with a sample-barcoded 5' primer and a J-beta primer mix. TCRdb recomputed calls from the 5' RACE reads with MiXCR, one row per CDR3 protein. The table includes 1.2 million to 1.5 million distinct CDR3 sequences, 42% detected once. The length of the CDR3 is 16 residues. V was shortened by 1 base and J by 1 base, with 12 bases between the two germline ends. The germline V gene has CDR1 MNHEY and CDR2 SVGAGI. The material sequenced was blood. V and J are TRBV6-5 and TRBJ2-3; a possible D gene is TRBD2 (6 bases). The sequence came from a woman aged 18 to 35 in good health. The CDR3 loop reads CASSYWRERGTDTQYF. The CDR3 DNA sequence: TGTGCCAGCAGTTACTGGAGGGAAAGGGGCACAGATACGCAGTATTTT.